This TCR beta chain is drawn from a study of response to subunit inactivated influenza vaccine. This clonotype was picked up a small number of times. What it recognizes is unknown. MiXCR was run by TCRdb on the RT-PCR reads, yielding one entry per CDR3 protein. Of a few hundred thousand distinct CDR3 sequences in the sample, around 13% were seen once. Overall study results and limits: Authors suggested seasonal influenza vaccinations each recruit few new T cells.

The receptor was derived from a man aged 50 to 60 who received an inactivated influenza vaccine. The sample was PBMCs from blood, taken roughly 13 days after vaccination.

The CDR3 loop reads CASSLRDRGIETQYF. The CDR3 DNA sequence: TGTGCCAGCAGCTTGCGGGACAGGGGAATCGAGACCCAGTACTTC. The chain employs TRBV5-5 and TRBJ2-5, with 10 nucleotides matching TRBD1. Germline V gene lookup returns CDR1 SGHKS and CDR2 YYEKEE (reference sequence). CDR3 length: 15 amino acids. Unmatched junction bases numbered 5, after V lost 1 base and J lost 5 bases.